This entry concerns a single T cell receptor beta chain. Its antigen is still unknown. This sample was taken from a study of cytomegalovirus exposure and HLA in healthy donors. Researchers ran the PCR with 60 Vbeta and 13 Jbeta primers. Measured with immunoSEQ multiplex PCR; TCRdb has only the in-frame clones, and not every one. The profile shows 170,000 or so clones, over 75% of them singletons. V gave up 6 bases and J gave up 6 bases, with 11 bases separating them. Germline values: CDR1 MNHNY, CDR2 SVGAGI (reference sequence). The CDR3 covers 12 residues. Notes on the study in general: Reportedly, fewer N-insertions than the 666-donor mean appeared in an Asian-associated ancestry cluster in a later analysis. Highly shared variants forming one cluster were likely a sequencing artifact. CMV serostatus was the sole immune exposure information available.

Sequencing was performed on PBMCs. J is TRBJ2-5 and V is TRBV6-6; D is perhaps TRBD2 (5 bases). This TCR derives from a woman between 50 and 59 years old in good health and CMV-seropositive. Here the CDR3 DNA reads TGTGCCAGCAGGGGAGTTCAGAAGACCCAGTACTTC. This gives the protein CASRGVQKTQYF.